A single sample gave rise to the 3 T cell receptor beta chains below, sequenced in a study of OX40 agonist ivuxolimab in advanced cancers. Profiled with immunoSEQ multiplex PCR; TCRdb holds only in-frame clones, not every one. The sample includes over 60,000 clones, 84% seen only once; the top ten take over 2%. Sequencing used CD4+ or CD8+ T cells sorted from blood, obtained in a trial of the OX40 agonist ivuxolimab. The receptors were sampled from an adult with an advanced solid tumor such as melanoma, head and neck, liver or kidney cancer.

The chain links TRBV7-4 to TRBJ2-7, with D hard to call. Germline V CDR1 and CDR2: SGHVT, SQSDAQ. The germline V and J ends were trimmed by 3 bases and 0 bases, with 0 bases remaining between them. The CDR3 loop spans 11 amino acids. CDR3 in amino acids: CASSFSYEQYF. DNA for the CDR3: TGTGCCAGCAGCTTCTCCTACGAGCAGTACTTC.

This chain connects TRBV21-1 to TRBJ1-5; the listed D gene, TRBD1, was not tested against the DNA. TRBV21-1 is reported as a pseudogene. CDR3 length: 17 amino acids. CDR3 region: CASIGNWAGLFNQPQHF. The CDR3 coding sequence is TGTGCCAGCATAGGCAATTGGGCAGGTTTGTTCAATCAGCCCCAGCATTTT.

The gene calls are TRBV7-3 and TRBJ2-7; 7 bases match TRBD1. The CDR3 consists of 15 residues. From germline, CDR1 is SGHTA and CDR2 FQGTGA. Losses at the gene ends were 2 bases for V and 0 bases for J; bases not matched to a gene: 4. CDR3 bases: TGTGCCAGCAGCTTATCGGGACAGCCCTCCTACGAGCAGTACTTC. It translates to CASSLSGQPSYEQYF.